This passage covers 29 T cell receptor beta chains from one sample sequenced in a study of shared clonotypes between healthy human individuals. The assay was immunoSEQ multiplex PCR, and TCRdb's table has in-frame clones only and misses some. The sample has about 480,000 clones; roughly 79% are singletons. The sequenced material came from PBMCs. The receptor source for this set is a woman aged 35 to 49 in good health. Some clones in this sample may be carry-over from other donors' samples.

In its sample, this clone was seen once. The chain combines TRBV18 with TRBJ2-3, with TRBD1 as a possible D gene (5 bases). From germline, CDR1 is KGHSH and CDR2 LQKENI. CDR3 length: 15 residues. The V and J ends lost 3 bases and 5 bases respectively, with 15 bases between them. CDR3 DNA: TGTGCCAGCTCACCCATGGCAGGGCGGAGAGATACGCAGTATTTT. This gives the protein CASSPMAGRRDTQYF.

Here the CDR3 reads CASSEGGSHYEQYF. In nucleotides, the CDR3 is TGTGCCAGCAGTGAGGGCGGGAGCCACTACGAGCAGTACTTC. The V and J genes are TRBV2 and TRBJ2-7; 7 bases line up with TRBD2. Germline CDR1 is SNHLY and CDR2 is FYNNEI. The CDR3 totals 14 residues. V gave up 3 bases and J gave up 3 bases; unmatched junction bases: 5.

The CDR3 bases are TGTGCCAGCAGCCAAACTAGCGGGAGAGACTCCTACGAGCAGTACTTC. This translates into CASSQTSGRDSYEQYF. The chain employs TRBV11-2 and TRBJ2-7; 11 bases fit TRBD2. The CDR3 consists of 16 residues. Trimming at V came to 5 bases and at J to 0 bases, leaving 6 bases not matched to a gene. Germline loops: CDR1 SGHAT, CDR2 FQNNGV.

CDR3 nucleotide sequence: TGTGCCACCAGCAGGGGACAGCGCCAGAATAGGGAGACCCAGTACTTC. Encoded protein: CATSRGQRQNRETQYF. The rearrangement links TRBV15 to TRBJ2-5; 7 nucleotides line up with TRBD1. Germline V gene sequence: CDR1 LNHNV, CDR2 YYDKDF (reference sequence). This CDR3 spans 16 amino acids. The junction had 12 bases not matched to a gene; V was cut back by 3 bases and J by 5 bases. Using reference TRBV15 and TRBJ2-5 for the parts outside the CDR3, the full variable domain is DAMVIQNPRYQVTQFGKPVTLSCSQTLNHNVMYWYQQKSSQAPKLLFHYYDKDFNNEADTPDNFQSRRPNTSFCFLDIRSPGLGDTAMYLCATSRGQRQNRETQYFGPGTRLLVL.

This chain links TRBV30 with TRBJ2-1; D tentatively reads TRBD1 or TRBD2 (7 bases each). Per germline, CDR1 GTSNPN and CDR2 SVGIG (reference sequence). V lost 3 bases to trimming and J lost 7 bases, with 16 bases between them. The CDR3 totals 14 residues. CDR3 DNA: TGTGCCTGGAGGCGGGAGACAGGGCGGAATGAGCAGTTCTTC. Translated, it gives CAWRRETGRNEQFF.

V gene TRBV7-2 combines with J gene TRBJ1-5, with a weak D call TRBD1 (6 bases). V lost 0 bases and J lost 5, with 11 bases in between. Per germline, CDR1 SGHTA and CDR2 FQGNSA. CDR3 length equals 15 residues. CDR3 DNA: TGTGCCAGCAGCTTAGCCGGCAGGACAGATCAGCCCCAGCATTTT. Protein sequence: CASSLAGRTDQPQHF. Looking up the rest from reference TRBV7-2 and TRBJ1-5 gives the full variable domain: GAGVSQSPSNKVTEKGKDVELRCDPISGHTALYWYRQSLGQGLEFLIYFQGNSAPDKSGLPSDRFSAERTGGSVSTLTIQRTQQEDSAVYLCASSLAGRTDQPQHFGDGTRLSIL.

The J gene is TRBJ2-2, the V gene TRBV15, with D perhaps TRBD1 (5 bases). This CDR3 is 14 amino acids long. Per the germline V gene, CDR1 is LNHNV and CDR2 is YYDKDF (reference sequence). Trimming left V 6 bases short and J 2 bases short, with 10 bases between. In DNA, the CDR3 is TGTGCCACCAGAAAAGACAGTAACACCGGGGAGCTGTTTTTT. Translation gives CATRKDSNTGELFF.

DNA for the CDR3: TGTGCCACCAGCTCAAGACAGGGGCGCGGGCAGCCCCAGCATTTT. Its protein is CATSSRQGRGQPQHF. The rearrangement links TRBV15 to TRBJ1-5, with TRBD1 identical over 8 bases. Trimming removed 5 bases from V and 7 bases from J; junction bases left unmatched: 10. Germline assignment: CDR1 LNHNV and CDR2 YYDKDF (reference sequence). The CDR3 length is 15 residues.

The CDR3 loop is CASSQFLGSGANVLTF. The CDR3 coding sequence is TGCGCCAGCAGCCAGTTCCTGGGCTCTGGGGCCAACGTCCTGACTTTC. V is TRBV4-1 and J is TRBJ2-6; D gene uncertain. From germline, CDR1 is MGHRA and CDR2 YSYEKL. Trimming left V 3 bases short and J 0 bases short, with 9 bases between. This CDR3 has 16 amino acids.

The rearrangement links TRBV13 to TRBJ2-2; tentatively, D is TRBD1 or TRBD2 (5 bases each). CDR1 is PRHDT, CDR2 FYEKMQ, per germline (reference sequence). This CDR3 has 16 residues. V lost 5 bases and J 5 bases, leaving 18 bases between the germline ends. CDR3 sequence reads: CASSPRGRVMTGELFF. The CDR3 bases are TGTGCCAGCAGCCCCCGGGGCAGGGTGATGACCGGGGAGCTGTTTTTT. The complete variable domain, with remaining parts taken from reference TRBV13 and TRBJ2-2, reads AAGVIQSPRHLIKEKRETATLKCYPIPRHDTVYWYQQGPGQDPQFLISFYEKMQSDKGSIPDRFSAQQFSDYHSELNMSSLELGDSALYFCASSPRGRVMTGELFFGEGSRLTVL.

This clone was counted ten times or more. The chain recombines TRBV19 with TRBJ1-2; no clear D. Germline assignment: CDR1 LNHDA and CDR2 SQIVND (reference sequence). This CDR3 comprises 11 residues. V lost 5 bases and J lost 5, with 6 bases in between. CDR3 region: CASSRLYGYTF. CDR3 in DNA: TGTGCCAGTAGTCGATTGTATGGCTACACCTTC. Combining the CDR3 with reference TRBV19 and TRBJ1-2 gives the whole variable domain DGGITQSPKYLFRKEGQNVTLSCEQNLNHDAMYWYRQDPGQGLRLIYYSQIVNDFQKGDIAEGYSVSREKKESFPLTVTSAQKNPTAFYLCASSRLYGYTFGSGTRLTVV.

The chain couples TRBV7-2 to TRBJ1-5, with D unresolved. This CDR3 is built from 13 residues. The germline V and J ends were trimmed by 8 bases and 5 bases, with 13 bases remaining between them. The germline V gene has CDR1 SGHTA and CDR2 FQGNSA. CDR3 DNA sequence: TGTGCCAGCTGTCGGCACGCGGATCAGCCCCAGCATTTT. Translated: CASCRHADQPQHF.

This clone was seen only a few times. CDR3 region: CASSGSRGFNQPQHF. The CDR3 bases are TGTGCCAGCAGTGGAAGCAGGGGGTTCAATCAGCCCCAGCATTTT. The V gene is TRBV2, the J gene TRBJ1-5, with 7 bases that match TRBD1. The junction had 6 bases not matched to a gene; V was cut back by 4 bases and J by 3 bases. Germline V lookup: CDR1 SNHLY, CDR2 FYNNEI. There are 15 residues in the CDR3.

Turning to this clone: In the same sample, other DNA sequences code for this CDR3. This chain uses TRBV5-4 with TRBJ2-5; the D is unclear. The germline V gene encodes CDR1 SGHNT and CDR2 YYREEE (reference sequence). Trimming shortened V by 0 bases and J by 2 bases, and 5 bases separated the two germline ends. The CDR3 has 13 residues. Here the CDR3 DNA reads TGTGCCAGCAGCTTGGGTCTACAAGAGACCCAGTACTTC. Its protein is CASSLGLQETQYF.

The gene calls are TRBV7-9 and TRBJ1-2; TRBD1 might be the D (5 bases). Deletions cut 6 bases from V and 7 bases from J, with 18 bases between. CDR3 size: 14 residues. Per germline, CDR1 SEHNR and CDR2 FQNEAQ (reference sequence). In DNA form, the CDR3 reads TGTGCCAGCAGGCCTCCGGGGGGAATGGGTGGCTACACCTTC. Residues: CASRPPGGMGGYTF.

The DNA of the CDR3 is TGTGCCACCAGCAGGAGACAGGGGTGGAACACTGAAGCTTTCTTT. This encodes CATSRRQGWNTEAFF. This sequence joins TRBV15 and TRBJ1-1; TRBD1 matches 8 bases. The CDR3 is 15 amino acids. Germline trimming cut 3 bases from V and 1 base from J; bases unmatched to any gene: 4. Germline V gene data show CDR1 as LNHNV and CDR2 as YYDKDF (reference sequence).

This clone showed up just a few times. The V call is TRBV18, the J call TRBJ1-3, with unresolved D. Trimming left V 3 bases short and J 0 bases short, with 12 bases between. The CDR3 consists of 16 residues. From germline, CDR1 is KGHSH and CDR2 LQKENI. For the CDR3, the DNA is TGTGCCAGCTCACCGAAGAGGATCGACTCTGGAAACACCATATATTTT. As protein: CASSPKRIDSGNTIYF.

The V and J genes are TRBV18 and TRBJ2-3; no clear D. The CDR3 runs 15 residues. Germline V gives CDR1 KGHSH, CDR2 LQKENI. V was shortened by 4 bases and J by 2 bases, with 13 bases between the two germline ends. CDR3 DNA sequence: TGTGCCAGCTCACTGGAGACCGATGACACAGATACGCAGTATTTT. Translation: CASSLETDDTDTQYF.

The gene calls are TRBV14 and TRBJ1-1, with D possibly being TRBD1 (5 bases). The CDR3 consists of 14 residues. Trimming cost V 6 bases and J 2 bases, with 13 bases left between them. Per the germline V gene, CDR1 is SGHDN and CDR2 is FVKESK. DNA of the CDR3: TGTGCCAGCAGACTTCAGGGTGGAAACACTGAAGCTTTCTTT. Its protein is CASRLQGGNTEAFF.

This chain connects TRBV5-4 to TRBJ2-1; 7 bases match TRBD1. The germline V gene has CDR1 SGHNT and CDR2 YYREEE (reference sequence). CDR3 size: 18 residues. J lost 0 bases, V lost 3 bases, and 12 bases had no gene match. The CDR3 loop reads CASSSRDSKYSSYNEQFF. The CDR3 coding sequence is TGTGCCAGCAGCTCCCGGGACAGTAAATATAGCTCCTACAATGAGCAGTTCTTC.

As concerns this clone: This same CDR3 is encoded by further DNA sequences in the sample. This sequence joins TRBV6-1 and TRBJ2-5; D gene ambiguous. Trimming stripped 1 base from V and 4 bases from J, with 1 base between. The CDR3 is 11 residues long. Germline values: CDR1 MNHNS, CDR2 SASEGT. The CDR3 bases are TGTGCCAGCAGTGAAGGAGAGACCCAGTACTTC. This codes for CASSEGETQYF.

J is TRBJ2-6 and V is TRBV11-2; possible D gene TRBD2, 6 bases. The CDR3 sequence is 15 residues long. Trimming took off 9 bases at V and 0 bases at J, with 12 bases between the two ends. In germline, CDR1 is SGHAT, CDR2 FQNNGV. The CDR3 here is CASRRGVSGANVLTF. The CDR3 bases are TGTGCCAGTAGGCGCGGGGTCTCTGGGGCCAACGTCCTGACTTTC. Looking up the rest from reference TRBV11-2 and TRBJ2-6 gives the full variable domain: EAGVAQSPRYKIIEKRQSVAFWCNPISGHATLYWYQQILGQGPKLLIQFQNNGVVDDSQLPKDRFSAERLKGVDSTLKIQPAKLEDSAVYLCASRRGVSGANVLTFGAGSRLTVL.

The table lists this clone with a few counts. This chain connects TRBV29-1 to TRBJ1-1; D is unclear. CDR1 and CDR2 (germline): SQVTM, ANQGSEA. V lost 5 bases, J lost 3 bases, and 13 bases lay in between. This CDR3 has 13 amino acids. CDR3 nucleotides: TGCAGCGTTAGGCGCGGGGTGGACACTGAAGCTTTCTTT. Translated, it gives CSVRRGVDTEAFF.

By sample fraction, this clone is medium-sized (0.01 to 0.1%). The sample carries other DNA sequences with the same CDR3. The chain is built from TRBV7-9 and TRBJ2-2, with 10 bases identical to TRBD1. CDR1 is SEHNR, CDR2 FQNEAQ, per germline (reference sequence). With 6 bases clipped from V and 4 bases from J, the junction kept 5 bases outside the gene matches. The CDR3 spans 15 residues. The CDR3 reads CASRLGTGATGELFF. The DNA for the CDR3 is TGTGCCAGCAGGTTGGGGACAGGGGCCACCGGGGAGCTGTTTTTT.

This chain joins TRBV19 and TRBJ2-6; 7 bases fit TRBD1. CDR1 and CDR2 from the germline V gene are LNHDA and SQIVND (reference sequence). The CDR3 length is 16 residues. V lost 5 bases, J lost 4 bases, and 8 bases stayed unmatched. The CDR3 DNA follows: TGTGCCAGTAGTCCAGATACAGGGGCCGGGGCCAACGTCCTGACTTTC. As protein: CASSPDTGAGANVLTF.

The chain employs TRBV19 and TRBJ2-7; D possibly uses TRBD1 or TRBD2 (5 bases each). V lost 3 bases to trimming and J lost 3 bases, with 15 bases between them. Germline V gives CDR1 LNHDA, CDR2 SQIVND (reference sequence). The CDR3 is made up of 15 amino acids. CDR3 sequence: CASSIFLGRDYEQYF. The CDR3 nucleotides read TGTGCCAGTAGTATTTTTCTGGGACGAGACTACGAGCAGTACTTC. Full variable domain (missing parts from reference TRBV19 and TRBJ2-7): DGGITQSPKYLFRKEGQNVTLSCEQNLNHDAMYWYRQDPGQGLRLIYYSQIVNDFQKGDIAEGYSVSREKKESFPLTVTSAQKNPTAFYLCASSIFLGRDYEQYFGPGTRLTVT.

This clone was counted many times. J is TRBJ2-3 and V is TRBV19, with D perhaps matching TRBD2 (5 bases). The V end was cut by 5 bases, the J end by 4 bases, with 16 bases between. The CDR3 spans 15 residues. The germline V gene has CDR1 LNHDA and CDR2 SQIVND (reference sequence). The CDR3 loop is CASSPGLWGADTQYF. The CDR3 DNA sequence: TGTGCCAGTAGTCCGGGCCTCTGGGGAGCAGATACGCAGTATTTT.

The J gene is TRBJ2-5, the V gene TRBV11-3, with TRBD1 as a possible D gene (6 bases). Germline V gene data show CDR1 as SGHNT and CDR2 as YENEEA. This CDR3 contains 15 residues. Trimming took off 1 base at V and 2 bases at J, with 11 bases between the two ends. The CDR3 reads CASSLGVDRQETQYF. The CDR3 DNA reads TGTGCCAGCAGCTTAGGGGTGGACAGACAAGAGACCCAGTACTTC. Full variable domain (missing parts from reference TRBV11-3 and TRBJ2-5): EAGVVQSPRYKIIEKKQPVAFWCNPISGHNTLYWYLQNLGQGPELLIRYENEEAVDDSQLPKDRFSAERLKGVDSTLKIQPAELGDSAVYLCASSLGVDRQETQYFGPGTRLLVL.

This sequence joins TRBV25-1 and TRBJ1-1, with a tentative D call TRBD1 (5 bases). This CDR3 is 14 amino acids long. Trimming left V 8 bases short and J 0 bases short, with 13 bases between. Germline values: CDR1 MGHDK, CDR2 SYGVNS. The CDR3 DNA sequence: TGTGCCAGCGGGCGGGACGGCCTGAACACTGAAGCTTTCTTT. Its translation is CASGRDGLNTEAFF.